The rows below give T cell receptor beta chains drawn from one sample of a study of CD8 T cells in ankylosing spondylitis. TCRdb fed the 5' RACE reads into MiXCR, producing one record per CDR3 protein. Counted here are 400,000 or so distinct CDR3 sequences, about 25% occurring once; the ten biggest clones make up about 0.89%. The sequenced sample was blood, either unsorted or a sorted T cell fraction (not recorded which). The source of these receptors is a male donor with ankylosing spondylitis. Both conserved end residues are part of each CDR3. The order of the fields is clone size, D gene, J gene, V gene, CDR3 DNA, CDR3 protein. The D gene is left open where the match is weak. Size is omitted from some rows. Given values are once, few, many or a class for expanded clones.

clone_size: -; d_call: -; j_call: TRBJ1-6; v_call: TRBV7-9; cdr3_nt: TGTGCCAGCAGCCGATGGGGAGGGAAGGCGCCACCCCTCCACTTT; cdr3_aa: CASSRWGGKAPPLHF
clone_size: -; d_call: -; j_call: TRBJ2-5; v_call: TRBV10-3; cdr3_nt: TGTGCCATCAGGGGGAGTTTGGGAGAGACCCAGTACTTC; cdr3_aa: CAIRGSLGETQYF
clone_size: -; d_call: TRBD1; j_call: TRBJ2-1; v_call: TRBV29-1; cdr3_nt: TGCAGCGTTGCAGACAGGGGAGGCTACAATGAGCAGTTCTTC; cdr3_aa: CSVADRGGYNEQFF
clone_size: once; d_call: -; j_call: TRBJ1-3; v_call: TRBV12-3/TRBV12-4; cdr3_nt: TGTGCCAGCAGTTTACGGAACTCTGGAAACACCATATATTTT; cdr3_aa: CASSLRNSGNTIYF
clone_size: few; d_call: -; j_call: TRBJ1-1; v_call: TRBV5-1; cdr3_nt: TGCGCCAGCAGCTCATCAGGGGCGGGGGACACTGAAGCTTTCTTT; cdr3_aa: CASSSSGAGDTEAFF
clone_size: -; d_call: TRBD2; j_call: TRBJ2-7; v_call: TRBV29-1; cdr3_nt: TGCAGCGTGCGTACTAGCGGGGGAGGTAGCGAGCAGTACTTC; cdr3_aa: CSVRTSGGGSEQYF
clone_size: few; d_call: TRBD2; j_call: TRBJ2-7; v_call: TRBV2; cdr3_nt: TGTGCCAGCAGTGAACAGTCCCCAAGGACTAGTCCTGGGTTCTTC; cdr3_aa: CASSEQSPRTSPGFF
clone_size: few; d_call: TRBD2; j_call: TRBJ2-5; v_call: TRBV29-1; cdr3_nt: TGCAGCGTTCCAACTAGCGGAAGACCCCAAGAGACCCAGTACTTC; cdr3_aa: CSVPTSGRPQETQYF
clone_size: -; d_call: -; j_call: TRBJ1-4; v_call: TRBV5-1; cdr3_nt: TGCGCCAGCAGCTTAGGTCCTAATGAAAAACTGTTTTTT; cdr3_aa: CASSLGPNEKLFF
clone_size: -; d_call: TRBD2; j_call: TRBJ2-3; v_call: TRBV12-3/TRBV12-4; cdr3_nt: TGTGCCAGCAGTTTAGCGGGAGGGCTGGGAGATACGCAGTATTTT; cdr3_aa: CASSLAGGLGDTQYF
clone_size: many; d_call: -; j_call: TRBJ2-3; v_call: TRBV7-7; cdr3_nt: TGTGCCAGCAGCCCCAACAGCGGCACAGATACGCAGTATTTT; cdr3_aa: CASSPNSGTDTQYF
clone_size: -; d_call: -; j_call: TRBJ1-5; v_call: TRBV20-1; cdr3_nt: TGCAGTGCTAGGGGCAGCGGGGTCGATAGCAATCAGCCCCAGCATTTT; cdr3_aa: CSARGSGVDSNQPQHF
clone_size: -; d_call: TRBD1; j_call: TRBJ2-1; v_call: TRBV6-1; cdr3_nt: TGTGCCAGCAGTGAAGGGACAGGGTGGGTCAATGAGCAGTTCTTC; cdr3_aa: CASSEGTGWVNEQFF
clone_size: -; d_call: TRBD1; j_call: TRBJ1-1; v_call: TRBV29-1; cdr3_nt: TGCAGCGCTAGACAGGGGGAAAACACTGAAGCTTTCTTT; cdr3_aa: CSARQGENTEAFF
clone_size: once; d_call: -; j_call: TRBJ1-3; v_call: TRBV5-4; cdr3_nt: TGTGCCAGCAGCTTGGGACGGACCCGCTCTGGAAACACCATATATTTT; cdr3_aa: CASSLGRTRSGNTIYF
clone_size: -; d_call: TRBD2; j_call: TRBJ2-1; v_call: TRBV7-9; cdr3_nt: TGTGCCAGCAGCTCGGGACTAGTAGTCTTCCATGAGCAGTTCTTC; cdr3_aa: CASSSGLVVFHEQFF
clone_size: -; d_call: TRBD2; j_call: TRBJ2-7; v_call: TRBV20-1; cdr3_nt: TGCAGTGCTAGAGATCCCACTAGCGGGGGAGTATACGAGCAGTACTTC; cdr3_aa: CSARDPTSGGVYEQYF
clone_size: few; d_call: TRBD2; j_call: TRBJ2-1; v_call: TRBV7-2; cdr3_nt: TGTGCCAGCAGAGGACTAGCGGGTGACAATGAGCAGTTCTTC; cdr3_aa: CASRGLAGDNEQFF
clone_size: -; d_call: -; j_call: TRBJ1-5; v_call: TRBV19; cdr3_nt: TGTGCCAGTAGTATGCAGGGAGGTCAGCCCCAGCATTTT; cdr3_aa: CASSMQGGQPQHF
clone_size: -; d_call: TRBD2; j_call: TRBJ2-2; v_call: TRBV6-5; cdr3_nt: TGTGCCAGCAGTTACTGGACTAGCGACACCGGGGAGCTGTTTTTT; cdr3_aa: CASSYWTSDTGELFF
clone_size: -; d_call: -; j_call: TRBJ1-5; v_call: TRBV7-2; cdr3_nt: TGTGCCTCTGCTAGGGGGGATCAGCCCCAGCATTTT; cdr3_aa: CASARGDQPQHF
clone_size: -; d_call: -; j_call: TRBJ2-4; v_call: TRBV15; cdr3_nt: TGTGCCACCAGCAGGTCAGGGGATACAGCCAAAAACATTCAGTACTTC; cdr3_aa: CATSRSGDTAKNIQYF
clone_size: -; d_call: -; j_call: TRBJ2-3; v_call: TRBV2; cdr3_nt: TGTGCCAGCAGTGAAGTTGATCCACGCACAGATACGCAGTATTTT; cdr3_aa: CASSEVDPRTDTQYF
clone_size: -; d_call: -; j_call: TRBJ2-7; v_call: TRBV12-3/TRBV12-4; cdr3_nt: TGTGCCAGCAGTCCCGGGCAGGTCCCCTACGAGCAGTACTTC; cdr3_aa: CASSPGQVPYEQYF
clone_size: few; d_call: -; j_call: TRBJ2-1; v_call: TRBV29-1; cdr3_nt: TGCAGCGTTGGGCTGGGGAATGCCTACAATGAGCAGTTCTTC; cdr3_aa: CSVGLGNAYNEQFF
clone_size: -; d_call: TRBD1; j_call: TRBJ1-6; v_call: TRBV29-1; cdr3_nt: TGCAGCGTTCGAGGGACAGGGAATTCACCCCTCCACTTT; cdr3_aa: CSVRGTGNSPLHF
clone_size: few; d_call: -; j_call: TRBJ2-3; v_call: TRBV7-2; cdr3_nt: TGTGCCAGCAGCTTCTCGGACAACACAGATACGCAGTATTTT; cdr3_aa: CASSFSDNTDTQYF
clone_size: -; d_call: -; j_call: TRBJ1-4; v_call: TRBV10-3; cdr3_nt: TGTGCCATCAGTGAGCCTCGATGGGGAGAAGAAAAACTGTTTTTT; cdr3_aa: CAISEPRWGEEKLFF
clone_size: few; d_call: -; j_call: TRBJ1-1; v_call: TRBV12-3/TRBV12-4; cdr3_nt: TGTGCCAGCAGTTTACAGGGGCCGGACACTGAAGCTTTCTTT; cdr3_aa: CASSLQGPDTEAFF
clone_size: -; d_call: -; j_call: TRBJ1-3; v_call: TRBV28; cdr3_nt: TGTGCCAGCAGTTTACGGACAGATAGAAACACCATATATTTT; cdr3_aa: CASSLRTDRNTIYF
clone_size: -; d_call: -; j_call: TRBJ1-2; v_call: TRBV2; cdr3_nt: TGTGCCAGCAGTGAAAGCCAGGCCTATGGCTACACCTTC; cdr3_aa: CASSESQAYGYTF
clone_size: -; d_call: TRBD2; j_call: TRBJ2-7; v_call: TRBV27; cdr3_nt: TGTGCCAGCAGTTTATCGATGGCGGGAGTGGGATATACCTACGAGCAGTACTTC; cdr3_aa: CASSLSMAGVGYTYEQYF
clone_size: -; d_call: -; j_call: TRBJ2-1; v_call: TRBV5-1; cdr3_nt: TGCGCCAGCAGCGTCGGGAGATCCGGACAGGTTTACAATGAGCAGTTCTTC; cdr3_aa: CASSVGRSGQVYNEQFF
clone_size: few; d_call: -; j_call: TRBJ1-1; v_call: TRBV12-3/TRBV12-4; cdr3_nt: TGTGCCAGCAGTTTAGGTCACATTAACACTGAAGCTTTCTTT; cdr3_aa: CASSLGHINTEAFF
clone_size: -; d_call: -; j_call: TRBJ1-2; v_call: TRBV11-2; cdr3_nt: TGTGCCAGCAGCTTGGGCAGTGCCTATGGCTACACCTTC; cdr3_aa: CASSLGSAYGYTF
clone_size: few; d_call: -; j_call: TRBJ2-7; v_call: TRBV5-1; cdr3_nt: TGCGCCAGCAGCTTACCGGGACCGTCTTCCTACGAGCAGTACTTC; cdr3_aa: CASSLPGPSSYEQYF
clone_size: -; d_call: -; j_call: TRBJ2-1; v_call: TRBV30; cdr3_nt: TGTGCCTGGAGTGGCGGGTATGAGCAGTTCTTC; cdr3_aa: CAWSGGYEQFF
clone_size: few; d_call: TRBD2; j_call: TRBJ2-1; v_call: TRBV7-2; cdr3_nt: TGTGCCAGCAGCTTTCAACTAGCGGGAGATCAGGAGCAGTTCTTC; cdr3_aa: CASSFQLAGDQEQFF
clone_size: -; d_call: TRBD2; j_call: TRBJ2-1; v_call: TRBV7-8; cdr3_nt: TGTGCCAGCAAGGAGCGGGAGGTCGTCTACAATGAGCAGTTCTTC; cdr3_aa: CASKEREVVYNEQFF
clone_size: -; d_call: -; j_call: TRBJ2-1; v_call: TRBV3-1; cdr3_nt: TGTGCCAGCCAAAAAAGGGACGGGAGCTCCTACAATGAGCAGTTCTTC; cdr3_aa: CASQKRDGSSYNEQFF
clone_size: -; d_call: TRBD2; j_call: TRBJ2-3; v_call: TRBV5-1; cdr3_nt: TGCGCCAGCAGCTACTCCGGGACTAGCGTTTTCGCAGATACGCAGTATTTT; cdr3_aa: CASSYSGTSVFADTQYF
clone_size: once; d_call: -; j_call: TRBJ2-3; v_call: TRBV7-9; cdr3_nt: TGTGCCAGCAGCCCGGGTCAACATCACACAGATACGCAGTATTTT; cdr3_aa: CASSPGQHHTDTQYF
clone_size: few; d_call: TRBD1; j_call: TRBJ1-2; v_call: TRBV18; cdr3_nt: TGTGCCAGCTCACCGGCAGGACAGGGCAACTATGGCTACACCTTC; cdr3_aa: CASSPAGQGNYGYTF